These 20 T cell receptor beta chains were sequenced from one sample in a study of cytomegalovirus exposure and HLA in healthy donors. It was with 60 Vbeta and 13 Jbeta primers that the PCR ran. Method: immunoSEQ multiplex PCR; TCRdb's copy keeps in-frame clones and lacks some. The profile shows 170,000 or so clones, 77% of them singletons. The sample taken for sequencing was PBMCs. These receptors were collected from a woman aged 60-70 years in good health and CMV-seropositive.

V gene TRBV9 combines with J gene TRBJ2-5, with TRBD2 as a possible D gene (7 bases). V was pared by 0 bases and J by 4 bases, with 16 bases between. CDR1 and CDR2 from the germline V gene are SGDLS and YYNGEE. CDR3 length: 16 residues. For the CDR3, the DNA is TGTGCCAGCAGCGTAGAACAGGGAGGGCGTGGAGAGACCCAGTACTTC. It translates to CASSVEQGGRGETQYF.

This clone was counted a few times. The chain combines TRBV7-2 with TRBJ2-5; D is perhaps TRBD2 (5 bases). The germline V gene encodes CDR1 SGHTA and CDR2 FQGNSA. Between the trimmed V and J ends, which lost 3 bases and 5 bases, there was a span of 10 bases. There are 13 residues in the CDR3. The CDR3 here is CASSFTSIETQYF. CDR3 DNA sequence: TGTGCCAGCAGCTTTACTAGTATCGAGACCCAGTACTTC.

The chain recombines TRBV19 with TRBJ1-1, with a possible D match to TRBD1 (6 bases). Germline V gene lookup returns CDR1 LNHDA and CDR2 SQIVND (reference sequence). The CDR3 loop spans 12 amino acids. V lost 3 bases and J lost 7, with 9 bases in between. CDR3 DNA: TGTGCCAGTAGTATGTGGGACAATGAAGCTTTCTTT. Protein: CASSMWDNEAFF.

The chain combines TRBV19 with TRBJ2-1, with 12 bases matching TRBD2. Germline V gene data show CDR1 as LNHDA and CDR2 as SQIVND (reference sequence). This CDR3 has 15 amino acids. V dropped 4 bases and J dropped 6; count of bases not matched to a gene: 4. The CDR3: CASSRRLAGVNEQFF. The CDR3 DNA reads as TGTGCCAGTAGTAGAAGACTAGCGGGGGTCAATGAGCAGTTCTTC.

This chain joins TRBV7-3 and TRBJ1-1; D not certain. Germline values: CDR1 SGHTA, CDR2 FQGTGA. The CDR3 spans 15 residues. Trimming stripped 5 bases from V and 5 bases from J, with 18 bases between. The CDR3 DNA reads TGTGCCAGCAGCCGCGGAGGGTTGGGGAGAACTGAAGCTTTCTTT. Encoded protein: CASSRGGLGRTEAFF.

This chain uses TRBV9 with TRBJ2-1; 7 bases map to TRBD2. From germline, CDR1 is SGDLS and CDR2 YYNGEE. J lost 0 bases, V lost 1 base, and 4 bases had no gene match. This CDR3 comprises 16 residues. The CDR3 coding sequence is TGTGCCAGCAGCGTAAACCTAGCGGCCTCCTACAATGAGCAGTTCTTC. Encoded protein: CASSVNLAASYNEQFF.

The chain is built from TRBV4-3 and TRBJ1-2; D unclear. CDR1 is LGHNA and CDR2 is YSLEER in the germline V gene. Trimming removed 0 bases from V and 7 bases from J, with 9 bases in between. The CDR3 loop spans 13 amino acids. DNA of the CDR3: TGCGCCAGCAGCCAAGATCCCGTTCCTGGCTACACCTTC. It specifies CASSQDPVPGYTF.

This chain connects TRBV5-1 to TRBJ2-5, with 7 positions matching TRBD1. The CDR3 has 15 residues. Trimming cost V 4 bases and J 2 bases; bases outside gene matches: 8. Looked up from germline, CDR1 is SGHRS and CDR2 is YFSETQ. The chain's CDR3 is CASSRTGEPQETQYF. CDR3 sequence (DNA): TGCGCCAGCAGCCGGACAGGAGAGCCTCAAGAGACCCAGTACTTC.

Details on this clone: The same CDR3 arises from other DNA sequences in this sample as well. CDR3 sequence: CASSYSGGTYEQYF. The CDR3 DNA sequence: TGTGCCAGCAGTTACTCGGGGGGAACCTACGAGCAGTACTTC. The V gene is TRBV6-6, the J gene TRBJ2-7, with D perhaps matching TRBD2 (6 bases). Looked up from germline, CDR1 is MNHNY and CDR2 is SVGAGI (reference sequence). This CDR3 is 14 amino acids long. The germline V and J ends were trimmed by 0 bases and 2 bases, with 8 bases remaining between them.

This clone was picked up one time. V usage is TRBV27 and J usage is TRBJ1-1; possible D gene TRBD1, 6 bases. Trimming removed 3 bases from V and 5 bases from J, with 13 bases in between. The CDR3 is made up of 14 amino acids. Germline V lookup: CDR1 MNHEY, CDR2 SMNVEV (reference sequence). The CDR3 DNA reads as TGTGCCAGCAGTTTTGGTTGGGGGCGGACTGAAGCTTTCTTT. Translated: CASSFGWGRTEAFF.

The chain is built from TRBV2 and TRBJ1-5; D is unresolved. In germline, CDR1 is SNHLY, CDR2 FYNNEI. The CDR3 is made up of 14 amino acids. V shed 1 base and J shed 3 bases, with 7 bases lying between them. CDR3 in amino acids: CASSEGLANQPQHF. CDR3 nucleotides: TGTGCCAGCAGTGAAGGGCTTGCCAATCAGCCCCAGCATTTT.

DNA for the CDR3: TGTGCCAGTAGTGGCCCCGGGACACAAGGAGATACGCAGTATTTT. Its translation: CASSGPGTQGDTQYF. The J gene is TRBJ2-3, the V gene TRBV19; the D gene is possibly TRBD1 (6 bases). The CDR3 spans 15 residues. CDR1 is LNHDA, CDR2 SQIVND, per germline (reference sequence). V was shortened by 5 bases and J by 5 bases, with 17 bases between the two germline ends.

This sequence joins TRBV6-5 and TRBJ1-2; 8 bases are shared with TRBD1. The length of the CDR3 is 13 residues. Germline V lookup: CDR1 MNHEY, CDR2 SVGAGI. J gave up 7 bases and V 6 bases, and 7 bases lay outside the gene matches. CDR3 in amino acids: CASSTGQGGGYTF. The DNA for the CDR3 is TGTGCCAGCAGCACCGGACAGGGAGGTGGCTACACCTTC.

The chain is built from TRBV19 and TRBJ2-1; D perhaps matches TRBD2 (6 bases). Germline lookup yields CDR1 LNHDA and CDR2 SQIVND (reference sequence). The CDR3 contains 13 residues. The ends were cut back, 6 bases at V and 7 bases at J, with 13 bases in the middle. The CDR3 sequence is CASSMGTFNEQFF. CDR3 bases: TGTGCCAGTAGCATGGGGACTTTTAATGAGCAGTTCTTC.

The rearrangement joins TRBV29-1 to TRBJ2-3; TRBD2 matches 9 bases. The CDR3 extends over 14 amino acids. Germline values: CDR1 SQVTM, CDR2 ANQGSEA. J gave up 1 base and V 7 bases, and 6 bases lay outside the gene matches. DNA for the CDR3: TGCAGCGCAGGCGGCGGGGGGGGCACAGATACGCAGTATTTT. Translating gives CSAGGGGGTDTQYF.

As DNA, the CDR3 is TGCGCCAGCAGCTTGGCTGGGACTCAAGGAAAACTGTTTTTT. Translated, it gives CASSLAGTQGKLFF. The gene calls are TRBV5-1 and TRBJ1-4; D is possibly TRBD1 (5 bases). Per germline, CDR1 SGHRS and CDR2 YFSETQ. CDR3 length: 14 residues. V was shortened by 0 bases and J by 10 bases, with 13 bases between the two germline ends. Combining the CDR3 with reference TRBV5-1 and TRBJ1-4 gives the whole variable domain KAGVTQTPRYLIKTRGQQVTLSCSPISGHRSVSWYQQTPGQGLQFLFEYFSETQRNKGNFPGRFSGRQFSNSRSEMNVSTLELGDSALYLCASSLAGTQGKLFFGSGTQLSVL.

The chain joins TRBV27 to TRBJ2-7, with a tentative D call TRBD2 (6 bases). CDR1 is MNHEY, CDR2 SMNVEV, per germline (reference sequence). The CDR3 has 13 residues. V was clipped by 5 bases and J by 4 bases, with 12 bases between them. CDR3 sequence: CASSGGIGYEQYF. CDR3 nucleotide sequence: TGTGCCAGCAGTGGGGGGATTGGGTACGAGCAGTACTTC.

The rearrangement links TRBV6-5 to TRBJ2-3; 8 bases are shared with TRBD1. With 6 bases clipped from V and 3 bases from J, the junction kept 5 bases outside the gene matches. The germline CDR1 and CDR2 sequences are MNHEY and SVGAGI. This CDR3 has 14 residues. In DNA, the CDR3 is TGTGCCAGCAGACGCGGACAGGGTACAGATACGCAGTATTTT. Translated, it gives CASRRGQGTDTQYF.

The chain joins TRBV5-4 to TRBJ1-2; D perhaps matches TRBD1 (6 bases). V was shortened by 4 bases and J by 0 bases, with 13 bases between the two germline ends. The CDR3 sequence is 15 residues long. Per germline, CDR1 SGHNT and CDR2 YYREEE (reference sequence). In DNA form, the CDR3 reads TGTGCCAGCAGCAACACAGGGCCAGCTAACTATGGCTACACCTTC. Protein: CASSNTGPANYGYTF.

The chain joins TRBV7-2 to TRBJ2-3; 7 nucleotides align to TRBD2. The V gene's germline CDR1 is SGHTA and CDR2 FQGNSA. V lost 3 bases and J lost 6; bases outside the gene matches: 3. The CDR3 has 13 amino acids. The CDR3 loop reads CASSFAGADTQYF. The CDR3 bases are TGTGCCAGCAGCTTCGCGGGAGCCGATACGCAGTATTTT. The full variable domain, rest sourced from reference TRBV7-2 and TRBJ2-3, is GAGVSQSPSNKVTEKGKDVELRCDPISGHTALYWYRQSLGQGLEFLIYFQGNSAPDKSGLPSDRFSAERTGGSVSTLTIQRTQQEDSAVYLCASSFAGADTQYFGPGTRLTVL.